The TCR beta chain described here comes from a study of blood T cell repertoires in COVID-19. In the authors' workflow: Amplification of reference gene primers provided the estimated nucleated cell counts. Generated by immunoSEQ multiplex PCR, the TCRdb table keeps only in-frame clones and is missing some. V and J calls and clone size come straight from that table; D and trimming were deduced from the DNA. The table has about 410,000 clones, approximately 90% seen once. The sequenced sample was peripheral blood. This receptor was identified in a woman aged 40 to 50 with COVID-19, enrolled during active disease.

The CDR3 DNA is TGTGCCAGCACCCCCCCCCGGGGTACGAGCACAGATACGCAGTATTTT. Translated, it gives CASTPPRGTSTDTQYF. The chain links TRBV6-6 to TRBJ2-3; tentative D call: TRBD2 (5 bases). The germline V gene has CDR1 MNHNY and CDR2 SVGAGI (reference sequence). The CDR3 loop spans 16 amino acids. The V end was cut by 7 bases, the J end by 0 bases, with 17 bases between.